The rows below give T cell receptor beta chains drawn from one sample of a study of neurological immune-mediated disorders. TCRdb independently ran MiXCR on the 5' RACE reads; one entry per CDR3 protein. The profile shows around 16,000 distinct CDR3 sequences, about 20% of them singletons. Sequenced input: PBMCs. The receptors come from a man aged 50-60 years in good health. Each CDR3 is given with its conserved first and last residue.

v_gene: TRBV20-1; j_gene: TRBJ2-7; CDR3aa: CSIPGRVYEQYF
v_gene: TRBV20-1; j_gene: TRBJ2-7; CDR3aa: CSARGDRGSSEQYF
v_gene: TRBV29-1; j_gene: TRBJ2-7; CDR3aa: CSVGVGGPLEQYF
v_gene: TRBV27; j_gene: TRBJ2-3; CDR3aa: CASGRGREGTDTQYF
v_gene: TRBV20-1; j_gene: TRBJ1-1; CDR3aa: CSAPRGQGAGAEAFF
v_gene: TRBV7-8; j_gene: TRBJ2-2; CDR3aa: CASSFGTGVTGELFF
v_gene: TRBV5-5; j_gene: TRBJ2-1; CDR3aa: CASSPGTGEYGEQFF
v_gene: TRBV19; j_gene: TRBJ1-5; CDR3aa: CASSTYPTTDQPQHF
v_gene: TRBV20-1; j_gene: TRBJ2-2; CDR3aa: CSATSNTGELFF
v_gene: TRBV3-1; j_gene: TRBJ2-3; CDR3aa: CASSQVDTQYF
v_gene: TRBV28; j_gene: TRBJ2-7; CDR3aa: CASTSTYEQYF
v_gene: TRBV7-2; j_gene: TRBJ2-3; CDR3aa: CASSLAGVITDTQYF
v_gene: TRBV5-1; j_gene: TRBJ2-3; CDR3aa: CASGLQSSTDTQYF
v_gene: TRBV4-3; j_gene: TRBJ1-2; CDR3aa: CASSPRQGIYGYTF
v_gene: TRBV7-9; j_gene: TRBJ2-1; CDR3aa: CASSQVSGKVNEQFF
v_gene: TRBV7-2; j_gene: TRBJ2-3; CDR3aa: CASSLFGLAGPDTQYF
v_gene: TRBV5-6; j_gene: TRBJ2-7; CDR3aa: CASSLGLKPYEQYF
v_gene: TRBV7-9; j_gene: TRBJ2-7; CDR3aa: CASSFETGLEQYF
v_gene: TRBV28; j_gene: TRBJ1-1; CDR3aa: CASSLDRWGRKDTEAFF
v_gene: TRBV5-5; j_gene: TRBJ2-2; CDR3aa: CASSMTAANTGELFF
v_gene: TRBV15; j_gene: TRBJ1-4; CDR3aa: CATSKGLGNEKLFF
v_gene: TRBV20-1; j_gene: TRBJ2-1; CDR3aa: CSARVVGIQETQFF
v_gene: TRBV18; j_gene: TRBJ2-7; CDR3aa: CASSVRDGAYEQYF
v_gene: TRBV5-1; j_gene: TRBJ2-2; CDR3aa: CASSFATQSAGELFF
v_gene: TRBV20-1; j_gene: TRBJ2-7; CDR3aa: CSASSGLSYEQYF
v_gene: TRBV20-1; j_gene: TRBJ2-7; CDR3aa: CSARDRRQSSSEQYF
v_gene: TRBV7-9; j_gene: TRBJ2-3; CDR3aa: CASSLGADTQYF
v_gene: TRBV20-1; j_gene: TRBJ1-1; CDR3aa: CSAREGGMNTEAFF
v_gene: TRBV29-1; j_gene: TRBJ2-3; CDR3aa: CSEVGANTQYF